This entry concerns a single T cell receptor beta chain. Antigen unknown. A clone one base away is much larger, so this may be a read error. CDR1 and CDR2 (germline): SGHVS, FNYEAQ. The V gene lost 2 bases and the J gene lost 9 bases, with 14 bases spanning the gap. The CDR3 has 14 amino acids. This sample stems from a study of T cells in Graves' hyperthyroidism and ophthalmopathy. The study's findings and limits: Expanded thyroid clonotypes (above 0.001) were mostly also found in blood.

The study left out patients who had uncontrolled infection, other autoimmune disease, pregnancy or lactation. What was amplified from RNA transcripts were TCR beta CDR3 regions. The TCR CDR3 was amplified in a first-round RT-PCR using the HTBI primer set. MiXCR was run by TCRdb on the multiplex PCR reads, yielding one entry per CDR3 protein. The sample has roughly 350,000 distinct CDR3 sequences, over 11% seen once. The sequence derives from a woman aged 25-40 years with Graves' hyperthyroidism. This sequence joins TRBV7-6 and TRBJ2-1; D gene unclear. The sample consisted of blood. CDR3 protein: CASSLTGGATEQFF. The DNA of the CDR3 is TGTGCCAGCAGCTTAACGGGCGGCGCGACTGAGCAGTTCTTC.